The next 10 T cell receptor beta chains were all read from a single sample in a study of blood T cell repertoires in COVID-19. Profiled with immunoSEQ multiplex PCR; TCRdb holds only in-frame clones, not every one. Of about 210,000 clones listed, around four fifths are singletons. The sequenced sample was peripheral blood. The receptors were gathered from a woman in her 50s with acute or convalescent COVID-19.

CDR3 amino acids: CASNPRRTGYNEQFF. Written as DNA, the CDR3 is TGTGCCTCTAACCCCAGGAGGACAGGGTACAATGAGCAGTTCTTC. V usage is TRBV28 and J usage is TRBJ2-1; 8 bases agree with TRBD1. CDR1 is MDHEN, CDR2 SYDVKM, per germline. J lost 4 bases, V lost 11 bases, and 13 bases had no gene match. This CDR3 has 15 amino acids.

The chain recombines TRBV28 with TRBJ1-2; TRBD1 aligns across 7 bases. V trimming: 4 bases; J trimming: 1 base; junction bases outside the gene matches: 3. In germline, CDR1 is MDHEN, CDR2 SYDVKM. This CDR3 contains 14 residues. In DNA, the CDR3 is TGTGCCAGCAGTTCGGACAGGAGTAACTATGGCTACACCTTC. This translates into CASSSDRSNYGYTF.

V and J are TRBV19 and TRBJ1-1; D uncertain. V lost 4 bases, J lost 0 bases, and 6 bases lay in between. The germline V gene has CDR1 LNHDA and CDR2 SQIVND (reference sequence). The CDR3 length is 13 residues. In nucleotides, the CDR3 is TGTGCCAGTAGTAGAGCGGTGAACACTGAAGCTTTCTTT. Its protein product is CASSRAVNTEAFF.

The chain joins TRBV10-2 to TRBJ2-7; 7 nucleotides align to TRBD2. This CDR3 spans 13 amino acids. CDR1 and CDR2 (germline): WSHSY, SAAADI. J gave up 3 bases and V 2 bases, and 1 base lay outside the gene matches. Written as DNA, the CDR3 is TGCGCCAGCAGTGAGGCTAGCGGCTACGAGCAGTACTTC. Translation: CASSEASGYEQYF.

The chain combines TRBV5-1 with TRBJ1-1; 9 positions match TRBD1. V lost 4 bases and J lost 4; bases outside the gene matches: 20. The length of the CDR3 is 19 residues. Germline CDR1 and CDR2: SGHRS and YFSETQ. CDR3: CASSTGTGTPVPPGTEAFF. CDR3 bases: TGCGCCAGCAGCACCGGGACAGGGACCCCAGTGCCACCGGGCACTGAAGCTTTCTTT.

The chain carries TRBV6-6 and TRBJ1-2; D is perhaps TRBD1 (5 bases). Trimming took off 4 bases at V and 6 bases at J, with 18 bases between the two ends. Looked up from germline, CDR1 is MNHNY and CDR2 is SVGAGI (reference sequence). CDR3 size: 15 residues. CDR3 sequence: CASSFLYDRRDGYTF. CDR3 nucleotide sequence: TGTGCCAGCAGTTTCCTTTATGACAGAAGGGATGGCTACACCTTC.

The rearrangement links TRBV2 to TRBJ1-1; a possible D gene is TRBD1 (5 bases). From germline, CDR1 is SNHLY and CDR2 FYNNEI. This CDR3 has 13 amino acids. V lost 6 bases and J 3 bases, leaving 11 bases between the germline ends. CDR3 bases: TGTGCCAGCAGCCTACAGGCTTACACTGAAGCTTTCTTT. This codes for CASSLQAYTEAFF.

For the CDR3, the DNA is TGTGCCAGCGCCTCAGGGCAGGGGTTCTCATCACCCCTCCACTTT. Translating gives CASASGQGFSSPLHF. The chain is built from TRBV28 and TRBJ1-6; D may be TRBD1 (6 bases). V was pared by 8 bases and J by 10 bases, with 21 bases between. The CDR3 spans 15 residues. Germline CDR1 and CDR2: MDHEN and SYDVKM.

This sequence joins TRBV6-5 and TRBJ1-2; D gene ambiguous. The germline V gene has CDR1 MNHEY and CDR2 SVGAGI. The V end lost 8 bases, the J end lost 0 bases, and 10 bases lay between the germline ends. The CDR3 is made up of 13 amino acids. The CDR3 nucleotides are TGTGCCAGCGCAGACATAGCTAACTATGGCTACACCTTC. Translating gives CASADIANYGYTF.

This clone was picked up one time. The rearrangement joins TRBV6-4 to TRBJ2-5; D might be TRBD2 (6 bases). CDR1 is MRHNA, CDR2 SNTAGT, per germline. The CDR3 has 13 amino acids. With 4 bases removed from V and 5 bases from J, the gap between germline ends came to 11 bases. CDR3 DNA sequence: TGTGCCAGCAGTGCGATCCGGGGGGAGACCCAGTACTTC. Amino acid sequence: CASSAIRGETQYF.